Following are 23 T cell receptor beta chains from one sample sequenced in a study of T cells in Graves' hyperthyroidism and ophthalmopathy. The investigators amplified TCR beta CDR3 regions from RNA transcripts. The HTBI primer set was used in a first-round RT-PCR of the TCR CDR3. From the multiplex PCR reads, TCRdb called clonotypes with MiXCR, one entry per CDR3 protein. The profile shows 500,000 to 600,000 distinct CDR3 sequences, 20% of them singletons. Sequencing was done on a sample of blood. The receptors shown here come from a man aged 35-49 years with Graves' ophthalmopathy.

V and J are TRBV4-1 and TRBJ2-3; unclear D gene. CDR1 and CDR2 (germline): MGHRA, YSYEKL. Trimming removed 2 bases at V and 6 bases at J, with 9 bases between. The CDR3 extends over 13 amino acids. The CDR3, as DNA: TGCGCCAGCAGCCAACTCCGGGCGGATACGCAGTATTTT. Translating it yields CASSQLRADTQYF.

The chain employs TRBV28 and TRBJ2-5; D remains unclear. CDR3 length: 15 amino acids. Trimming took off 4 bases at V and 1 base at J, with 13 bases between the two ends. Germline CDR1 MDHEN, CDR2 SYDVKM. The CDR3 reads CASSSGISSQETQYF. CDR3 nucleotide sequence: TGTGCCAGCAGTTCGGGTATCTCGTCCCAAGAGACCCAGTACTTC.

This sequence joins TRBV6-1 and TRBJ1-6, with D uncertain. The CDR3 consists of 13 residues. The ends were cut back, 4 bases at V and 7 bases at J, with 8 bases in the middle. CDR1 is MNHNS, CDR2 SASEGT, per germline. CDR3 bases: TGTGCCAGCAGTGTTCGGAGAAATTCACCCCTCCACTTT. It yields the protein CASSVRRNSPLHF.

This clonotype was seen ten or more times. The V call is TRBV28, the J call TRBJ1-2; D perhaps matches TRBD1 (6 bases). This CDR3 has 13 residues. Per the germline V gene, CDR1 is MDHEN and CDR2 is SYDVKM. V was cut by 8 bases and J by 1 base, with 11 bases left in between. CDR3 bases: TGTGCCAGCCTGGACAGCCTTAACTATGGCTACACCTTC. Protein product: CASLDSLNYGYTF.

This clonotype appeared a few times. CDR3: CASIRYMGHTNTGELFF. As DNA, the CDR3 is TGTGCCAGCATCCGGTACATGGGACATACGAACACCGGGGAGCTGTTTTTT. The V call is TRBV6-1, the J call TRBJ2-2; D is possibly TRBD1 (6 bases). CDR3 length equals 17 residues. V was trimmed by 7 bases and J by 0 bases, leaving 18 bases between them. Germline CDR1 and CDR2: MNHNS and SASEGT.

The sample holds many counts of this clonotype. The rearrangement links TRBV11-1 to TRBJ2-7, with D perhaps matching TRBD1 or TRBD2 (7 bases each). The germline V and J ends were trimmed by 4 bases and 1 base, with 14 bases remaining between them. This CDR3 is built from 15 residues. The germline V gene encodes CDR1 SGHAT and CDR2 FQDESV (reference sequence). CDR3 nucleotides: TGTGCCAGCAGCTCCCGACAGGGAGGGTCCTACGAGCAGTACTTC. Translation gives CASSSRQGGSYEQYF.

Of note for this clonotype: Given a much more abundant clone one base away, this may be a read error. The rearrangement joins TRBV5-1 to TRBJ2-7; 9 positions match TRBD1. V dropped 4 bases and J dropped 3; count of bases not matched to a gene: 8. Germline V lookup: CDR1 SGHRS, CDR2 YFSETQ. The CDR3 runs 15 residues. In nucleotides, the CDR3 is TGCGCCAGCAGCCCGGGGGACAGGGACCTCTACGAGCAGTACTTC. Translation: CASSPGDRDLYEQYF.

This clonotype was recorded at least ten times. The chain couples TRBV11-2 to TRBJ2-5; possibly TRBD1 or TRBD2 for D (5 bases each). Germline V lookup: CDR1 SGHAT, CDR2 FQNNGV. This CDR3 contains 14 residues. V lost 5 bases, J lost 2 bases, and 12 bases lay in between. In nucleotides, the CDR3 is TGTGCCAGCAGCCCCCGGGACGGGCAAGAGACCCAGTACTTC. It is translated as CASSPRDGQETQYF.

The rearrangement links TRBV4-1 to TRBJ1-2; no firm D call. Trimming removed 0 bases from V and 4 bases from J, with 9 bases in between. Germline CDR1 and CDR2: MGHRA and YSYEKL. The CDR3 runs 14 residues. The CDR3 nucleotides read TGCGCCAGCAGCCAAGAGAGTCACAGCTATGGCTACACCTTC. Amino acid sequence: CASSQESHSYGYTF.

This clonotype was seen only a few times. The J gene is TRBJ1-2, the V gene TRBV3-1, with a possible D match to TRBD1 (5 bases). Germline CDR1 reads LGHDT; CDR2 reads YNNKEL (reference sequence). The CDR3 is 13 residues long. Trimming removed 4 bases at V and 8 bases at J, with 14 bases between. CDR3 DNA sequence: TGTGCCAGCAGCCCCCGGGGGGGAGAAGGCTACACCTTC. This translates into CASSPRGGEGYTF.

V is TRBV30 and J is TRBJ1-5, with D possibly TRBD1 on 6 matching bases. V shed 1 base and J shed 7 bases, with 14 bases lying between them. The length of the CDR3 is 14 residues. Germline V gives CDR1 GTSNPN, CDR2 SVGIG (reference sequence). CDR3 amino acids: CAWSGGGEWQPQHF. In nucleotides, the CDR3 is TGTGCCTGGAGTGGCGGGGGCGAGTGGCAGCCCCAGCATTTT.

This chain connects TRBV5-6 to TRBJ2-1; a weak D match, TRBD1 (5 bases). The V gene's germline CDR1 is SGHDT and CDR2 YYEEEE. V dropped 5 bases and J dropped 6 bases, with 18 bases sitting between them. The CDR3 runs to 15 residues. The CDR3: CASRDPPGWANEQFF. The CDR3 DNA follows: TGTGCCAGCAGGGACCCTCCAGGGTGGGCCAATGAGCAGTTCTTC.

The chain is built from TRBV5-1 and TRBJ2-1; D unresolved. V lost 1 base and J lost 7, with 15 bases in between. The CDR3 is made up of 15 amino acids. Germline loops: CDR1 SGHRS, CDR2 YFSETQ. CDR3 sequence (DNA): TGCGCCAGCAGCTTGAGAAAATCCGATATTAATGAGCAGTTCTTC. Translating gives CASSLRKSDINEQFF.

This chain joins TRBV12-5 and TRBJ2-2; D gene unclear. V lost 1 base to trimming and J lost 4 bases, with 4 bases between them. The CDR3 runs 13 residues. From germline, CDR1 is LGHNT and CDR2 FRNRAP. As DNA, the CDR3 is TGTGCTAGTGGTTTGGGACTCACCGGGGAGCTGTTTTTT. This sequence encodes CASGLGLTGELFF.

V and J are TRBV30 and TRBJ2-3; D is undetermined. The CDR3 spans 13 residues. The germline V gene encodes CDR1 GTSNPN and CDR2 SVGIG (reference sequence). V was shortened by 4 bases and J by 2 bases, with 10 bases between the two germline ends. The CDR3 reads CAWNSKDTDTQYF. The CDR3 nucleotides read TGTGCCTGGAACTCAAAAGACACAGATACGCAGTATTTT.

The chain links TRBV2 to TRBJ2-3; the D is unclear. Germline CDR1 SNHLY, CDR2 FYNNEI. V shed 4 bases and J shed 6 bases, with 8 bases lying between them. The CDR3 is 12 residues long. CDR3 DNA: TGTGCCAGCAGTGCCCCGTGGGATACGCAGTATTTT. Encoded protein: CASSAPWDTQYF.

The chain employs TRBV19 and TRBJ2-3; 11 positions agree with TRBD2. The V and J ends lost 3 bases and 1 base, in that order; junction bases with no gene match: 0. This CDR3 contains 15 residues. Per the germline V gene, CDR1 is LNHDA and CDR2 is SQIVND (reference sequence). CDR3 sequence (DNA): TGTGCCAGTAGTATGGGACTAGCGGGCACAGATACGCAGTATTTT. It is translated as CASSMGLAGTDTQYF.

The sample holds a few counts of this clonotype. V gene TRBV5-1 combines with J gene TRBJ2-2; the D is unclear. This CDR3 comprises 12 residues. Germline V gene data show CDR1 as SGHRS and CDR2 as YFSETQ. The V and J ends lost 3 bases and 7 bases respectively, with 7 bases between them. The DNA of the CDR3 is TGCGCCAGCAGCTCTAACGGCGGGGAGCTGTTTTTT. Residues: CASSSNGGELFF.

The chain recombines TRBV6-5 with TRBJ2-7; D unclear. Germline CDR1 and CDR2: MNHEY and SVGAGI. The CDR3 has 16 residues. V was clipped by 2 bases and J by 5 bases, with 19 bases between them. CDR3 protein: CASSYVGTPLTNEQYF. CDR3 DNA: TGTGCCAGCAGTTACGTCGGAACCCCCTTGACGAACGAGCAGTACTTC.

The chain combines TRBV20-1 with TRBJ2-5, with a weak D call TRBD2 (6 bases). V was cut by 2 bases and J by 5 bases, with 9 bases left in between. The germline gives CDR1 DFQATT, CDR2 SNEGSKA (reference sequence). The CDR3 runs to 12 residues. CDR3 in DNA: TGCAGTGCTAGAATAGCGGCGGAGACCCAGTACTTC. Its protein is CSARIAAETQYF.

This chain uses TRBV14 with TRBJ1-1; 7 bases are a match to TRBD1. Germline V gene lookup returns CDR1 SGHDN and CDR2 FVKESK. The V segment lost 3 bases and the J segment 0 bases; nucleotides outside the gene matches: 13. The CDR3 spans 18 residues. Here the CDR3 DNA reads TGTGCCAGCAGCCAGGGTCAACAGGGGCGCGGGTTGAACACTGAAGCTTTCTTT. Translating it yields CASSQGQQGRGLNTEAFF.

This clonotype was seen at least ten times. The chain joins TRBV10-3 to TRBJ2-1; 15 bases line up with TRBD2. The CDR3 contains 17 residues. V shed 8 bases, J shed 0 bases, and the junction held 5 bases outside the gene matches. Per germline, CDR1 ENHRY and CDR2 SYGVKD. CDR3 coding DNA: TGTGCCATCCTAGGGACTAGCGGGAGGTCCTCCTACAATGAGCAGTTCTTC. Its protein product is CAILGTSGRSSYNEQFF.

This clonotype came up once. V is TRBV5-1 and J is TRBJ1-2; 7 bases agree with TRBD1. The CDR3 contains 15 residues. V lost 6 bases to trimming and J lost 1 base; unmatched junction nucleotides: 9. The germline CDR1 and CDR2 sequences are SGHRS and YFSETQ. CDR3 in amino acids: CASNYNQGGNYGYTF. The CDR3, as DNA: TGCGCCAGCAACTACAACCAGGGGGGTAACTATGGCTACACCTTC.